The present T cell receptor (beta chain) was sequenced within a study of blood T cell repertoires in COVID-19. Generated by immunoSEQ multiplex PCR, the TCRdb table keeps only in-frame clones and is missing some. The sample comprises around 340,000 clones, over 85% of which are singletons, and 3.5% to 4% rests with the top ten. This CDR3 is built from 16 residues. Germline V gene sequence: CDR1 MNHNS, CDR2 SASEGT. The V segment lost 2 bases and the J segment 5 bases; nucleotides outside the gene matches: 8. Sequences were obtained from peripheral blood. The chain has TRBV6-1 and TRBJ1-2; 10 nucleotides align to TRBD1. The clonotype comes from a woman in her fifties or sixties with COVID-19, enrolled during active disease. The CDR3 bases are TGTGCCAGCAGTGAAACCGACAGGGGGCTAGGTTATGGCTACACCTTC. It yields the protein CASSETDRGLGYGYTF.